The 17 T cell receptor beta chains below were found in one sample sequenced in a study of CD8 T cells in ankylosing spondylitis. TCRdb fed the 5' RACE reads into MiXCR, producing one record per CDR3 protein. The table lists approximately 540,000 distinct CDR3 sequences, approximately 11% of them singletons, with about 6.8% in the top ten. No antigen is known for these receptors. Findings and caveats of the study: A TCR beta motif made of fewer than ten highly homologous variants seemed typical of ankylosing spondylitis blood.

The sequenced material came from blood, either unsorted or a sorted T cell fraction (not recorded which). The origin of the receptors is a male donor with ankylosing spondylitis.

The DNA of the CDR3 is TGTGCCACCAGCAGAGGGGTGGTTGGGGGGCCTACAGATACGCAGTATTTT. This gives the protein CATSRGVVGGPTDTQYF. The chain uses TRBV15 and TRBJ2-3; the D call may be TRBD1 or TRBD2 (6 bases each). Trimming removed 1 base at V and 3 bases at J, with 17 bases between. CDR3 length: 17 residues. Germline assignment: CDR1 LNHNV and CDR2 YYDKDF (reference sequence).

This clonotype was detected a few times. The chain recombines TRBV12-3 or TRBV12-4 with TRBJ2-2; 9 nucleotides match TRBD2. V gave up 2 bases and J gave up 3 bases; unmatched junction bases: 10. This CDR3 spans 18 amino acids. CDR3 coding DNA: TGTGCCAGCAGTTTAACCCGTGTGCGGGAGGGCTACACCGGGGAGCTGTTTTTT. Protein sequence: CASSLTRVREGYTGELFF.

At least ten counts were recorded for this clonotype. The rearrangement uses TRBV15 and TRBJ2-5, with 11 bases lining up with TRBD2. CDR1 and CDR2 from the germline V gene are LNHNV and YYDKDF (reference sequence). This CDR3 has 19 residues. Losses at the gene ends were 0 bases for V and 2 bases for J; bases not matched to a gene: 11. The DNA of the CDR3 is TGTGCCACCAGCAGAGATAGAATGGCGACTAGCGGGACTCAAGAGACCCAGTACTTC. Its translation: CATSRDRMATSGTQETQYF.

The sample holds a few counts of this clonotype. The V and J genes are TRBV11-1 and TRBJ2-4; TRBD2 agrees at 8 bases. The germline V gene has CDR1 SGHAT and CDR2 FQDESV (reference sequence). After removal of 0 bases from V and 1 base from J, the junction contained 8 bases not matched to a gene. The CDR3 is 18 amino acids. CDR3 DNA sequence: TGTGCCAGCAGCTTAGCGCTAGTCAGCGGGAGTGCCAAAAACATTCAGTACTTC. As protein: CASSLALVSGSAKNIQYF.

Only a few counts were recorded for this clonotype. V usage is TRBV20-1 and J usage is TRBJ2-1, with D perhaps TRBD2 (5 bases). Germline lookup yields CDR1 DFQATT and CDR2 SNEGSKA (reference sequence). The CDR3 spans 15 residues. V was shortened by 0 bases and J by 6 bases, with 15 bases between the two germline ends. The CDR3 reads CSARDLAGVGNEQFF. The CDR3 bases are TGCAGTGCTAGAGATCTAGCTGGGGTCGGCAATGAGCAGTTCTTC.

A few counts support this clonotype. CDR3 nucleotides: TGTGCCAGCAGCTTAGGCTCCAGGCCGATATATTTT. This codes for CASSLGSRPIYF. This chain connects TRBV7-9 to TRBJ1-3, with D unresolved. Germline V gene data show CDR1 as SEHNR and CDR2 as FQNEAQ (reference sequence). The CDR3 is made up of 12 amino acids. Trimming removed 1 base at V and 13 bases at J, with 11 bases between.

The rearrangement uses TRBV9 and TRBJ2-3, with 9 bases lining up with TRBD2. CDR3 length equals 18 residues. In germline, CDR1 is SGDLS, CDR2 YYNGEE. J gave up 2 bases and V 1 base, and 11 bases lay outside the gene matches. This chain's CDR3 is CASSVRETSGLTTDTQYF. The CDR3 region has the DNA TGTGCCAGCAGCGTAAGAGAGACTAGCGGCCTGACCACAGATACGCAGTATTTT.

J is TRBJ2-3 and V is TRBV7-2; 7 nucleotides agree with TRBD1. Losses at the gene ends were 5 bases for V and 2 bases for J; bases not matched to a gene: 10. The CDR3 runs to 16 residues. Germline V CDR1 and CDR2: SGHTA, FQGNSA. The CDR3 bases are TGTGCCAGCAGCCAATTTGTCACAGGGGACACAGATACGCAGTATTTT. Encoded protein: CASSQFVTGDTDTQYF.

This clonotype was counted many times. The V and J genes are TRBV27 and TRBJ2-1, with 7 positions matching TRBD1. Looked up from germline, CDR1 is MNHEY and CDR2 is SMNVEV (reference sequence). Trimming removed 4 bases from V and 3 bases from J; junction bases left unmatched: 9. The CDR3 is 16 residues long. The CDR3 region is CASSSFGDSSYNEQFF. The CDR3 nucleotides are TGTGCCAGCAGTTCCTTTGGGGACAGTAGCTACAATGAGCAGTTCTTC.

This clonotype was counted between two and nine times. The chain uses TRBV11-1 and TRBJ2-7; 7 bases are a match to TRBD1. The CDR3 consists of 16 residues. Looked up from germline, CDR1 is SGHAT and CDR2 is FQDESV (reference sequence). V shed 1 base and J 1 base; nucleotides not matched to a gene: 7. The CDR3 sequence is CASSLGDRDRSYEQYF. The CDR3 DNA sequence: TGTGCCAGCAGCTTAGGCGATAGGGACAGATCCTACGAGCAGTACTTC.

This clonotype was detected only a few times. This chain connects TRBV6-5 to TRBJ2-3; 9 bases fit TRBD1. Looked up from germline, CDR1 is MNHEY and CDR2 is SVGAGI. The CDR3 has 19 residues. The junction had 12 bases not matched to a gene; V was cut back by 0 bases and J by 2 bases. The CDR3 here is CASSYSWGTGPKSTDTQYF. CDR3 bases: TGTGCCAGCAGTTACTCTTGGGGGACAGGGCCAAAGTCCACAGATACGCAGTATTTT.

This clonotype was detected a few times. The chain links TRBV6-6 to TRBJ2-3; possibly TRBD2 for D (6 bases). Between the trimmed V and J ends, which lost 8 bases and 6 bases, there was a span of 15 bases. Germline V gene lookup returns CDR1 MNHNY and CDR2 SVGAGI (reference sequence). The CDR3 runs 13 residues. This CDR3 reads CASRAASVDTQYF. CDR3 bases: TGTGCCAGCCGAGCCGCTAGCGTCGATACGCAGTATTTT.

This clonotype was recorded many times. The chain has TRBV7-9 and TRBJ2-7; D remains ambiguous. This CDR3 is 14 amino acids long. Trimming cost V 6 bases and J 5 bases, with 17 bases left between them. The germline V gene has CDR1 SEHNR and CDR2 FQNEAQ (reference sequence). The CDR3 here is CASRTLDGPNEQYF. CDR3 bases: TGTGCCAGCAGAACGCTTGACGGGCCCAACGAGCAGTACTTC.

The chain couples TRBV27 to TRBJ1-6, with TRBD1 identical over 10 bases. V lost 5 bases, J lost 10 bases, and 5 bases stayed unmatched. The CDR3 is made up of 14 amino acids. Germline values: CDR1 MNHEY, CDR2 SMNVEV (reference sequence). The CDR3 nucleotides read TGTGCCAGCAGTAAGACAGGGGGCTTCTCACCCCTCCACTTT. Amino acids: CASSKTGGFSPLHF.

This clonotype was counted ten times or more. This chain joins TRBV20-1 and TRBJ2-3, with 11 bases lining up with TRBD2. This CDR3 has 16 residues. The germline V gene has CDR1 DFQATT and CDR2 SNEGSKA (reference sequence). Germline trimming cut 3 bases from V and 4 bases from J; bases unmatched to any gene: 9. This chain's CDR3 is CSASTHSGREADTQYF. CDR3 in DNA: TGCAGTGCTAGTACGCATAGCGGGAGGGAGGCAGATACGCAGTATTTT.

This CDR3 reads CSARETGNQPQHF. For the CDR3, the DNA is TGCAGTGCTAGAGAGACAGGTAATCAGCCCCAGCATTTT. V usage is TRBV20-1 and J usage is TRBJ1-5, with D perhaps matching TRBD1 (6 bases). This CDR3 spans 13 amino acids. Trimming cost V 0 bases and J 4 bases, with 7 bases left between them. The germline V gene encodes CDR1 DFQATT and CDR2 SNEGSKA (reference sequence).

This chain links TRBV10-3 with TRBJ2-2; D may be TRBD2 (6 bases). Trimming took off 7 bases at V and 4 bases at J, with 16 bases between the two ends. The CDR3 consists of 15 residues. CDR1 is ENHRY and CDR2 is SYGVKD in the germline V gene. The CDR3 sequence: CAITPGRDRTGELFF. CDR3 DNA: TGTGCCATCACCCCAGGGCGGGACCGCACCGGGGAGCTGTTTTTT.